These 26 T cell receptor beta chains originate from one sample sequenced in a study of Graves' ophthalmopathy and Graves' hyperthyroidism. The authors amplified TCR beta CDR3 regions, and they did so from RNA transcripts for repertoire sequencing. First-round RT-PCR employed HTBI primers, with a second-round multiplex PCR after it. TCRdb re-analysed the multiplex PCR reads in MiXCR, keeping a single row per CDR3 protein. This sample has a few hundred thousand distinct CDR3 sequences; about 35% occur once, and the top ten carry about 4.2%. Sequencing used peripheral blood or thyroid tissue (not recorded which). The receptors come from an adult man with Graves' hyperthyroidism.

This clonotype was counted many times. The rearrangement links TRBV6-1 to TRBJ2-5, with D unclear. Germline CDR1 is MNHNS and CDR2 is SASEGT. The CDR3 extends over 14 amino acids. Trimming took off 1 base at V and 2 bases at J, with 8 bases between the two ends. CDR3 residues: CASSEGPTQETQYF. The DNA for the CDR3 is TGTGCCAGCAGTGAAGGACCAACGCAAGAGACCCAGTACTTC.

This clonotype was found many times. In this CDR3 the conserved last residue, phenylalanine or tryptophan, is missing, so a read error is likely. Because the CDR3's place on the DNA is in doubt, the DNA is left out and the CDR3 is given as listed by TCRdb. This chain links TRBV5-1 with TRBJ1-2; TRBD1 reflects the table's D call only, with no check against the DNA. The CDR3 sequence runs 11 residues, both termini included. Germline lookup yields CDR1 SGHRS and CDR2 YFSETQ. The chain's CDR3 is CASSTGTDLSI.

Many counts were recorded for this clonotype. The rearrangement uses TRBV4-1 and TRBJ1-1; TRBD1 might be the D (6 bases). This CDR3 has 14 residues. The V end was cut by 2 bases, the J end by 2 bases, with 9 bases between. Germline V gene sequence: CDR1 MGHRA, CDR2 YSYEKL. CDR3 bases: TGCGCCAGCAGCCAACAACAGGGAAACACTGAAGCTTTCTTT. It specifies CASSQQQGNTEAFF.

The chain has TRBV25-1 and TRBJ1-5; TRBD1 might be the D (6 bases). V was pared by 9 bases and J by 4 bases, with 19 bases between. The germline V gene has CDR1 MGHDK and CDR2 SYGVNS. This CDR3 comprises 15 residues. The chain's CDR3 is CARTDRTNQNQPQHF. The DNA of the CDR3 is TGTGCCAGAACCGACAGGACCAATCAAAATCAGCCCCAGCATTTT.

This clonotype was detected ten times or more. This chain joins TRBV7-9 and TRBJ2-5; 7 positions match TRBD1. J lost 2 bases, V lost 5 bases, and 5 bases had no gene match. The CDR3 covers 14 residues. Germline V lookup: CDR1 SEHNR, CDR2 FQNEAQ (reference sequence). CDR3 nucleotide sequence: TGTGCCAGCAGCCTCGACAGGGTACAAGAGACCCAGTACTTC. Encoded protein: CASSLDRVQETQYF.

The chain couples TRBV5-1 to TRBJ1-6, with 8 bases that match TRBD1. The CDR3 sequence is 15 residues long. Germline CDR1 is SGHRS and CDR2 is YFSETQ. The junction had 3 bases not matched to a gene; V was cut back by 0 bases and J by 7 bases. The CDR3 DNA reads as TGCGCCAGCAGCTTGGCGGACAGGGTGAATTCACCCCTCCACTTT. Residues: CASSLADRVNSPLHF.

This clonotype was observed many times. This chain links TRBV10-1 with TRBJ2-7, with 7 bases fitting TRBD2. The germline V gene has CDR1 WNHNN and CDR2 SYGVQD (reference sequence). J was trimmed by 5 bases and V by 2 bases; bases with no gene match: 6. This CDR3 is 14 amino acids long. The CDR3 bases are TGCGCCAGCAGTGAGAGGCTAGCGGTCGACGAGCAGTACTTC. Protein: CASSERLAVDEQYF.

As concerns this clonotype: Mismatch with germline at one junction end may stem from a read error. The chain carries TRBV7-7 and TRBJ2-7; maybe TRBD2 (7 bases). The DNA end is more similar to TRBJ2-5, so the J call may be wrong. Per germline, CDR1 SSHAT and CDR2 FNYEAQ (reference sequence). The CDR3 sequence is 17 residues long. The DNA for the CDR3 is TGTGCTAGCAGCTTAGCGCTGGGGGCGGGAGCCCTGGAGACCCAGTACTTC. Encoded protein: CASSLALGAGALETQYF.

This clonotype was counted at least ten times. V is TRBV2 and J is TRBJ2-2, with 7 bases matching TRBD1. V lost 6 bases to trimming and J lost 5 bases; unmatched junction nucleotides: 9. Germline values: CDR1 SNHLY, CDR2 FYNNEI. This CDR3 comprises 15 residues. CDR3 nucleotide sequence: TGTGCCAGCAGATCACAGGGGCGACCTACCGGGGAGCTGTTTTTT. Translated: CASRSQGRPTGELFF.

The chain couples TRBV10-2 to TRBJ2-1, with 11 bases matching TRBD2. The trim removed 6 bases at V and 4 bases at J, leaving 14 bases unmatched. The CDR3 loop spans 18 amino acids. From germline, CDR1 is WSHSY and CDR2 SAAADI. CDR3 DNA: TGCGCCAGCAGAGCGGGGGCTAGCGGGGGGAAACGATACAATGAGCAGTTCTTC. This sequence encodes CASRAGASGGKRYNEQFF.

This clonotype showed up many times. The chain uses TRBV7-8 and TRBJ2-2; TRBD2 matches 7 bases. This CDR3 comprises 18 residues. The junction had 17 bases not matched to a gene; V was cut back by 5 bases and J by 5 bases. The germline CDR1 and CDR2 sequences are SGHVS and FQNEAQ. The CDR3 DNA is TGTGCCAGCAGCCTCCGATTCTCGGGAGGAGGAGGGACCGGGGAGCTGTTTTTT. Translating gives CASSLRFSGGGGTGELFF.

This clonotype was seen at least ten times. This chain links TRBV5-1 with TRBJ2-7; no clear D. CDR1 is SGHRS and CDR2 is YFSETQ in the germline V gene. V lost 0 bases and J lost 3, with 7 bases in between. The CDR3 sequence is 13 residues long. The CDR3 bases are TGCGCCAGCAGCTTGGTGGGTAACTACGAGCAGTACTTC. This codes for CASSLVGNYEQYF.

The V and J genes are TRBV2 and TRBJ2-7, with 9 bases identical to TRBD1. CDR3 length: 13 amino acids. The V gene's germline CDR1 is SNHLY and CDR2 FYNNEI. V trimming: 8 bases; J trimming: 7 bases; junction bases outside the gene matches: 9. CDR3 nucleotides: TGTGCCAGCGGAGGACAGGGGAATAGGGAGCAGTACTTC. As protein: CASGGQGNREQYF.

The V gene is TRBV7-3, the J gene TRBJ2-7; D is tentatively TRBD1 or TRBD2 (6 bases each). The CDR3 has 15 amino acids. Germline V CDR1 and CDR2: SGHTA, FQGTGA. Trimming cost V 7 bases and J 3 bases, with 19 bases left between them. The CDR3 coding sequence is TGTGCCAGCAACCGCAAATCAAGGGGGGACTACGAGCAGTACTTC. This codes for CASNRKSRGDYEQYF.

The table lists this clonotype with many counts. The rearrangement joins TRBV5-1 to TRBJ2-7, with D unclear. The CDR3 has 14 residues. Germline V lookup: CDR1 SGHRS, CDR2 YFSETQ. V lost 4 bases, J lost 5 bases, and 16 bases lay in between. Here the CDR3 reads CASSPGRLPDEQYF. CDR3 bases: TGCGCCAGCAGCCCAGGTCGGTTGCCTGACGAGCAGTACTTC.

This clonotype was found many times. This chain joins TRBV20-1 and TRBJ2-5; 7 bases fit TRBD2. The germline gives CDR1 DFQATT, CDR2 SNEGSKA (reference sequence). V lost 3 bases and J lost 5; bases outside the gene matches: 3. The CDR3 loop spans 12 amino acids. CDR3 nucleotides: TGCAGTGCTAGGGGGAGGGAGGAGACCCAGTACTTC. Translating it yields CSARGREETQYF.

V usage is TRBV7-3 and J usage is TRBJ2-3, with D maybe TRBD1 (5 bases). Between the trimmed V and J ends, which lost 5 bases and 4 bases, there was a span of 13 bases. The CDR3 consists of 14 residues. The germline gives CDR1 SGHTA, CDR2 FQGTGA. CDR3 DNA sequence: TGTGCCAGCAGCATCACCCAGGGATCAGATACGCAGTATTTT. Protein sequence: CASSITQGSDTQYF.

This clonotype has a count of ten or more. The chain has TRBV9 and TRBJ1-3, with no clear D. V was clipped by 0 bases and J by 2 bases, with 15 bases between them. The CDR3 sequence is 17 residues long. Germline CDR1 is SGDLS and CDR2 is YYNGEE. CDR3 DNA: TGTGCCAGCAGCGTAGGAACCGAAGCCGTGCCTGGAAACACCATATATTTT. Translation gives CASSVGTEAVPGNTIYF. Drawing the rest from reference TRBV9 and TRBJ1-3, the complete variable domain is DSGVTQTPKHLITATGQRVTLRCSPRSGDLSVYWYQQSLDQGLQFLIQYYNGEERAKGNILERFSAQQFPDLHSELNLSSLELGDSALYFCASSVGTEAVPGNTIYFGEGSWLTVV.

This clonotype has just a few counts. This chain joins TRBV7-2 and TRBJ2-7; D unresolved. The CDR3 covers 13 residues. Trimming shortened V by 5 bases and J by 7 bases, and 15 bases separated the two germline ends. The germline CDR1 and CDR2 sequences are SGHTA and FQGNSA. Here the CDR3 reads CASSTGPLQEQYF. In DNA, the CDR3 is TGTGCCAGCAGCACCGGACCCCTTCAAGAGCAGTACTTC.

The chain uses TRBV12-5 and TRBJ1-5; D is unresolved. Trimming took off 2 bases at V and 7 bases at J, with 9 bases between the two ends. Germline CDR1 reads LGHNT; CDR2 reads FRNRAP. The CDR3 is 13 amino acids. This CDR3 reads CASGLWGLQPQHF. The CDR3 coding sequence is TGTGCTAGTGGTTTGTGGGGTTTACAGCCCCAGCATTTT.

The table lists this clonotype with many counts. The chain links TRBV11-2 to TRBJ2-2; 11 nucleotides align to TRBD2. The CDR3 contains 16 residues. The germline V gene encodes CDR1 SGHAT and CDR2 FQNNGV. Trimming took 7 bases from V and 6 from J; bases not matched to a gene: 10. In nucleotides, the CDR3 is TGTGCCAGCACCATCATAGCGGGAGGGCCTTCCGGGGAGCTGTTTTTT. This codes for CASTIIAGGPSGELFF.

The chain employs TRBV29-1 and TRBJ2-6; TRBD2 matches at 11 bases. CDR1 is SQVTM, CDR2 ANQGSEA, per germline. Trimming took 4 bases from V and 0 from J; bases not matched to a gene: 8. The CDR3 length is 18 residues. The CDR3 region is CSVARTSGGFSGANVLTF. The CDR3 region has the DNA TGCAGCGTTGCTCGAACTAGCGGGGGTTTCTCTGGGGCCAACGTCCTGACTTTC.

This clonotype was found many times. The chain employs TRBV5-1 and TRBJ1-2; D is ambiguous. V dropped 0 bases and J dropped 2 bases, with 14 bases sitting between them. Germline V gives CDR1 SGHRS, CDR2 YFSETQ. The CDR3 covers 16 residues. In DNA, the CDR3 is TGCGCCAGCAGCTTGGGATTACAGAGACTGAACTATGGCTACACCTTC. Protein product: CASSLGLQRLNYGYTF.

The rearrangement uses TRBV7-9 and TRBJ1-2; no reliable D call. There are 15 residues in the CDR3. V lost 2 bases and J 1 base, leaving 11 bases between the germline ends. From germline, CDR1 is SEHNR and CDR2 FQNEAQ (reference sequence). CDR3 protein: CASSLRINNNYGYTF. In DNA, the CDR3 is TGTGCCAGCAGCTTAAGGATTAACAATAACTATGGCTACACCTTC.

This clonotype was seen a few times. The gene calls are TRBV6-5 and TRBJ1-3, with D perhaps TRBD1 (6 bases). The CDR3 runs 16 residues. Trimming removed 0 bases at V and 0 bases at J, with 9 bases between. CDR1 and CDR2 (germline): MNHEY, SVGAGI. The CDR3 region is CASSYSRGNSGNTIYF. CDR3 bases: TGTGCCAGCAGTTACTCGAGGGGGAACTCTGGAAACACCATATATTTT.

This clonotype was found many times. The J gene is TRBJ1-6, the V gene TRBV20-1; possibly TRBD1 for D (6 bases). Looked up from germline, CDR1 is DFQATT and CDR2 is SNEGSKA (reference sequence). The CDR3 contains 16 residues. Trimming took 0 bases from V and 9 from J, leaving 18 bases between them. The CDR3 nucleotides are TGCAGTGCTAGAGAAGCGGGAGCAGGGGTAGGTTCACCCCTCCACTTT. Protein: CSAREAGAGVGSPLHF.